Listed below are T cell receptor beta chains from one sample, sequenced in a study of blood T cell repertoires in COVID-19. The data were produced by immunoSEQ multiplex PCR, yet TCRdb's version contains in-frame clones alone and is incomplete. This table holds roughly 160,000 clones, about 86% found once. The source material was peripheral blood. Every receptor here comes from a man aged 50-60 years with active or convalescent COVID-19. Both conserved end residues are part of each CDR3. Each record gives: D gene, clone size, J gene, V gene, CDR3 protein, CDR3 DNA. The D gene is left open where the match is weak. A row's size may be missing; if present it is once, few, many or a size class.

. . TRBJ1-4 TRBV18 CASSPLTRTDEKLFF TGTGCCAGCTCACCACTTACTAGGACCGATGAAAAACTGTTTTTT
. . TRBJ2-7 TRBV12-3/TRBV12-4 CASSLNRAGEQYF TGTGCCAGCAGTTTAAACAGGGCGGGTGAGCAGTACTTC
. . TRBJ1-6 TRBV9 CASSSAGDTFPHF TGTGCCAGCAGTTCGGCAGGGGACACCTTTCCCCACTTT
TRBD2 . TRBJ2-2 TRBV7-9 CASRLGLADTGELFF TGTGCCAGTAGATTGGGACTAGCGGACACCGGGGAGCTGTTTTTT
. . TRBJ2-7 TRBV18 CASSPPSRGGEQYF TGTGCCAGCTCACCACCCTCTAGAGGAGGGGAGCAGTACTTC
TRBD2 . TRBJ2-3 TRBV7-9 CASSLGRIVGGDTQYF TGTGCCAGCAGCTTAGGCAGGATTGTCGGGGGGGATACGCAGTATTTT
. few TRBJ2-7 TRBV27 CASSLKRQAKSYEQYF TGTGCCAGCAGTTTAAAGCGGCAGGCGAAATCCTACGAGCAGTACTTC
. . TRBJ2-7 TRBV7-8 CASSVETHEQYF TGTGCCAGCAGTGTAGAAACCCACGAGCAGTACTTC
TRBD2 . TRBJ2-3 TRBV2 CASSVGRELTDTQYF TGTGCCAGCAGTGTTGGGCGGGAGCTGACAGATACGCAGTATTTT
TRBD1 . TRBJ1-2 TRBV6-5 CASSPQDRVGGYTF TGTGCCAGCAGTCCTCAGGACAGGGTGGGTGGCTACACCTTC
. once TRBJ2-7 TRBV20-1 CSASRLASGSSYEQYF TGCAGTGCTAGTAGGCTAGCGAGCGGCAGCTCCTACGAGCAGTACTTC
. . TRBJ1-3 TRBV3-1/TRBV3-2 CASSHSRGFGNTIYF TGTGCCAGCAGCCATTCACGGGGATTTGGAAACACCATATATTTT
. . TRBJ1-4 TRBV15 CATSRDAGSYEKLFF TGTGCCACCAGCAGAGATGCGGGGTCCTATGAAAAACTGTTTTTT
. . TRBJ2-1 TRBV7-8 CASSRRGGDNEQFF TGTGCCAGCAGTCGCAGAGGAGGGGACAATGAGCAGTTCTTC
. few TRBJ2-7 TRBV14 CASSQYRDKQYEQYF TGTGCCAGCAGCCAGTACCGGGACAAGCAATACGAGCAGTACTTC
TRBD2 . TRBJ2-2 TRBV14 CASSQEGLAGGHTGELFF TGTGCCAGCAGCCAGGAGGGACTAGCGGGGGGGCACACCGGGGAGCTGTTTTTT
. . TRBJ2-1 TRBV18 CASSRDSTEDEQFF TGTGCCAGCTCGCGGGACAGTACGGAGGATGAGCAGTTCTTC